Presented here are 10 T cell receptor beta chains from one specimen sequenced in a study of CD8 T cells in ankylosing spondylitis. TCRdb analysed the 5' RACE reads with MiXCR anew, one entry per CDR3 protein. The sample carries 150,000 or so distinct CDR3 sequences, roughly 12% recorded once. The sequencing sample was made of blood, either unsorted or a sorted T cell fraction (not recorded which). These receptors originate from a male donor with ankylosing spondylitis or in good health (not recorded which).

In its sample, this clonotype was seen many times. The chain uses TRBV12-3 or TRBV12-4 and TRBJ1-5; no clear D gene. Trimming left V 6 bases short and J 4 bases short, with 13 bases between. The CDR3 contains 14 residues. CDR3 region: CASSPREGNQPQHF. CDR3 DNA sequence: TGTGCCAGCAGCCCCCGGGAAGGAAATCAGCCCCAGCATTTT.

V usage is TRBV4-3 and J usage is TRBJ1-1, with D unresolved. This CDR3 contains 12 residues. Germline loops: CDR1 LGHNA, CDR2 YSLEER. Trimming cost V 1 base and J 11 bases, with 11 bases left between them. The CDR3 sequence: CASSQVPDRAFF. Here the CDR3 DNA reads TGCGCCAGCAGCCAAGTTCCCGATAGGGCTTTCTTT.

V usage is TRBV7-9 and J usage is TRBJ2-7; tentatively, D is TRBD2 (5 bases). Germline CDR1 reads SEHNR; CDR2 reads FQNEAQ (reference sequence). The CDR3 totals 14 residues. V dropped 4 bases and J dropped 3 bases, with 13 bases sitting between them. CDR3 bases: TGTGCCAGCAGCTCCGGCGGGCAGAACTACGAGCAGTACTTC. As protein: CASSSGGQNYEQYF.

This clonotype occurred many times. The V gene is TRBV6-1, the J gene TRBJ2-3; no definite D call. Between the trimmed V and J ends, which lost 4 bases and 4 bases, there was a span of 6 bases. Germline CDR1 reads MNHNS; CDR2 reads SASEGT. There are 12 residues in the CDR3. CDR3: CASSVLADTQYF. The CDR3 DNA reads TGTGCCAGCAGTGTTTTAGCAGATACGCAGTATTTT.

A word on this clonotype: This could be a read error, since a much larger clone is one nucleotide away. The CDR3 sequence: CASTWDVGIEAFF. In DNA form, the CDR3 reads TGTGCCAGCACATGGGATGTCGGCATTGAAGCTTTCTTT. The rearrangement joins TRBV6-1 to TRBJ1-1; D is unclear. The CDR3 totals 13 residues. V lost 7 bases and J lost 7, with 16 bases in between. Per germline, CDR1 MNHNS and CDR2 SASEGT.

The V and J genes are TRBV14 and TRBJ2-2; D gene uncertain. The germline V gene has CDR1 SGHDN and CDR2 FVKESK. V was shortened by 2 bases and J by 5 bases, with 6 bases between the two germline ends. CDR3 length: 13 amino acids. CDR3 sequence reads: CASSQSQTGELFF. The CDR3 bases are TGTGCCAGCAGCCAAAGCCAGACCGGGGAGCTGTTTTTT.

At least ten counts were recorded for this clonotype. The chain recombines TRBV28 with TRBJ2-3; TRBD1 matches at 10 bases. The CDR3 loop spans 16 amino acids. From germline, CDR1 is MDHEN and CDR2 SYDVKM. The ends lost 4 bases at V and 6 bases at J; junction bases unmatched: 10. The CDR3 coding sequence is TGTGCCAGCAGTTCCACCGGGACAGGGGTGAGGGATACGCAGTATTTT. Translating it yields CASSSTGTGVRDTQYF. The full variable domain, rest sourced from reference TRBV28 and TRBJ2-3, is DVKVTQSSRYLVKRTGEKVFLECVQDMDHENMFWYRQDPGLGLRLIYFSYDVKMKEKGDIPEGYSVSREKKERFSLILESASTNQTSMYLCASSSTGTGVRDTQYFGPGTRLTVL.

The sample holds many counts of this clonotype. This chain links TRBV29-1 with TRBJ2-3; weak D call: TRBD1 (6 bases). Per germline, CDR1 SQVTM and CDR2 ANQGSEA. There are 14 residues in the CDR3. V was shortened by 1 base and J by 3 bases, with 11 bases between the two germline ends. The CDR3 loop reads CSVEADRRTDTQYF. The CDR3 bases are TGCAGCGTTGAAGCAGACAGGCGGACAGATACGCAGTATTTT.

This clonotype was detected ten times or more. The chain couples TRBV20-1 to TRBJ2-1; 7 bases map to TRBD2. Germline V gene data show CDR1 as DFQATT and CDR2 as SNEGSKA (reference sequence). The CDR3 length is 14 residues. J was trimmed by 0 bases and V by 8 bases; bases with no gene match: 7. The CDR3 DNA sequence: TGCAGTTCCACCGGGAGGAACTCCTACAATGAGCAGTTCTTC. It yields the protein CSSTGRNSYNEQFF.

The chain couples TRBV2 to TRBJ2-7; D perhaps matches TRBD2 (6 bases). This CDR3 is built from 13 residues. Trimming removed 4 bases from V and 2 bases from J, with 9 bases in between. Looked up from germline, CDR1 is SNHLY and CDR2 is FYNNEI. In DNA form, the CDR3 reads TGTGCCAGCAGTGCTCGACTAGCCTACGAGCAGTACTTC. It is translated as CASSARLAYEQYF.